One and the same sample provided the 26 T cell receptor beta chains below, sequenced in a study of T cells in Graves' hyperthyroidism and ophthalmopathy. RNA transcripts were the template for amplifying TCR beta CDR3 regions. HTBI primers were the set used in a first-round RT-PCR of the TCR CDR3. TCRdb processed the multiplex PCR reads anew with MiXCR; each CDR3 protein has one entry. The table records about 520,000 distinct CDR3 sequences, 20% of them present only once. Sequencing input: blood. Receptors were obtained from a man aged 18 to 29 with Graves' hyperthyroidism.

This clonotype was counted ten times or more. The rearrangement joins TRBV6-1 to TRBJ2-7, with D possibly TRBD1 on 5 matching bases. Germline V CDR1 and CDR2: MNHNS, SASEGT. This CDR3 has 12 amino acids. Trimming left V 6 bases short and J 2 bases short, with 8 bases between. This CDR3 reads CASRDNPYEQYF. In nucleotides, the CDR3 is TGTGCCAGCAGGGACAACCCCTACGAGCAGTACTTC.

The genes are TRBV5-1 and TRBJ1-2, with 8 bases fitting TRBD1. CDR3 size: 13 residues. Per germline, CDR1 SGHRS and CDR2 YFSETQ. After removal of 4 bases from V and 6 bases from J, the junction contained 5 bases not matched to a gene. The CDR3 is CASSTGQEDGYTF. CDR3 in DNA: TGCGCCAGCAGCACGGGACAGGAGGATGGCTACACCTTC.

A word on this clonotype: One end of the junction is discordant with germline, which a read error may explain. J is TRBJ1-1 and V is TRBV30; weak D call: TRBD1 (5 bases). The CDR3 loop spans 13 amino acids. Germline assignment: CDR1 GTSNPN and CDR2 SVGIG (reference sequence). The DNA for the CDR3 is TGTGCCTGGGGGTTGGGGCTGAACACTGTAGCTTGCTTT. Protein product: CAWGLGLNTVACF. Full variable domain (outside the CDR3, taken from reference TRBV30 and TRBJ1-1): SQTIHQWPATLVQPVGSPLSLECTVEGTSNPNLYWYRQAAGRGLQLLFYSVGIGQISSEVPQNLSASRPQDRQFILSSKKLLLSDSGFYLCAWGLGLNTVACFGQGTRLTVV.

This clonotype was recorded a few times. Compared with germline, one end of the junction differs, possibly owing to a read error. The V call is TRBV11-3, the J call TRBJ2-4; 7 bases are shared with TRBD2. The CDR3 consists of 16 residues. Germline CDR1 and CDR2: SGHNT and YENEEA. Here the CDR3 DNA reads TGTGCCAGCAGCCAACGGGCGGGGGTAGCCAAAAACATTAAGTACTTC. Its translation is CASSQRAGVAKNIKYF. Combining the CDR3 with reference TRBV11-3 and TRBJ2-4 gives the whole variable domain EAGVVQSPRYKIIEKKQPVAFWCNPISGHNTLYWYLQNLGQGPELLIRYENEEAVDDSQLPKDRFSAERLKGVDSTLKIQPAELGDSAVYLCASSQRAGVAKNIKYFGAGTRLSVL.

This clonotype was observed once. The V call is TRBV7-2, the J call TRBJ2-7, with D perhaps matching TRBD1 (6 bases). V was shortened by 5 bases and J by 4 bases, with 12 bases between the two germline ends. Germline CDR1 reads SGHTA; CDR2 reads FQGNSA. CDR3 length: 13 residues. The CDR3, as DNA: TGTGCCAGCAGCACAGGGTACGGGTACGAGCAGTACTTC. It codes for CASSTGYGYEQYF. Drawing the rest from reference TRBV7-2 and TRBJ2-7, the complete variable domain is GAGVSQSPSNKVTEKGKDVELRCDPISGHTALYWYRQSLGQGLEFLIYFQGNSAPDKSGLPSDRFSAERTGGSVSTLTIQRTQQEDSAVYLCASSTGYGYEQYFGPGTRLTVT.

About this clonotype itself: Just one base apart from a much larger clone, this may be a read error. V usage is TRBV20-1 and J usage is TRBJ1-2, with D unclear. CDR1 DFQATT and CDR2 SNEGSKA come from the germline V gene (reference sequence). This CDR3 spans 12 amino acids. V shed 2 bases and J shed 7 bases, with 11 bases lying between them. The CDR3, as DNA: TGCAGTGCTAGATATTCCGGGAGTGGCTACACCTTC. It encodes CSARYSGSGYTF.

This clonotype has at least ten counts. The chain employs TRBV6-1 and TRBJ1-2, with TRBD1 as a possible D gene (5 bases). Deletions cut 6 bases from V and 4 bases from J, with 18 bases between. The CDR3 length is 15 residues. CDR1 MNHNS and CDR2 SASEGT come from the germline V gene. CDR3 DNA: TGTGCCAGCAGGGAGGGGACCTCAGAGTCCTATGGCTACACCTTC. Protein product: CASREGTSESYGYTF.

This chain links TRBV6-2 or TRBV6-3 with TRBJ2-7, with 7 bases fitting TRBD2. V trimming: 0 bases; J trimming: 3 bases; junction bases outside the gene matches: 8. The CDR3 length is 16 residues. In germline, CDR1 is MNHEY, CDR2 SVGEGT. For the CDR3, the DNA is TGTGCCAGCAGTTACTCGGGTCGAGGGGACTACTACGAGCAGTACTTC. Translated, it gives CASSYSGRGDYYEQYF.

This clonotype was recorded at least ten times. This rearrangement joins TRBV25-1 to TRBJ1-5; maybe TRBD1 (5 bases). V was shortened by 2 bases and J by 5 bases, with 10 bases between the two germline ends. This CDR3 spans 14 amino acids. Germline V gene lookup returns CDR1 MGHDK and CDR2 SYGVNS. CDR3 DNA sequence: TGTGCCAGCAGTGAAGAGGGGAAAGATCAGCCCCAGCATTTT. The encoded protein is CASSEEGKDQPQHF.

This clonotype was observed many times. The V gene is TRBV6-4, the J gene TRBJ2-7, with D possibly called TRBD1 or TRBD2 (5 bases each). Trimming took off 5 bases at V and 6 bases at J, with 14 bases between the two ends. Germline V gene sequence: CDR1 MRHNA, CDR2 SNTAGT. The CDR3 is 13 residues long. The CDR3 region is CASSFGAKLEQYF. CDR3 nucleotides: TGTGCCAGCAGTTTCGGGGCGAAGCTCGAGCAGTACTTC.

A note on this clonotype: Compared with germline, one end of the junction differs, possibly owing to a read error. The rearrangement joins TRBV28 to TRBJ1-2; 7 positions agree with TRBD1. In germline, CDR1 is MDHEN, CDR2 SYDVKM. There are 13 residues in the CDR3. The CDR3 region is CACSWGQHHGYTF. The CDR3 DNA follows: TGTGCCTGCAGTTGGGGACAGCACCATGGCTACACCTTC.

This clonotype has at least ten counts. The J gene is TRBJ2-7, the V gene TRBV2; TRBD2 matches at 8 bases. CDR1 and CDR2 (germline): SNHLY, FYNNEI. The ends lost 5 bases at V and 4 bases at J; junction bases unmatched: 10. The CDR3 length is 15 residues. CDR3 in amino acids: CASSSGGGKVYEQYF. The CDR3 DNA is TGTGCCAGCAGTTCGGGAGGGGGTAAGGTATACGAGCAGTACTTC. The complete variable domain, with remaining parts taken from reference TRBV2 and TRBJ2-7, reads EPEVTQTPSHQVTQMGQEVILRCVPISNHLYFYWYRQILGQKVEFLVSFYNNEISEKSEIFDDQFSVERPDGSNFTLKIRSTKLEDSAMYFCASSSGGGKVYEQYFGPGTRLTVT.

Many counts were recorded for this clonotype. This chain links TRBV28 with TRBJ1-2; tentatively, D is TRBD1 (6 bases). Per germline, CDR1 MDHEN and CDR2 SYDVKM. CDR3 length: 14 residues. Trimming removed 6 bases from V and 3 bases from J, with 14 bases in between. This CDR3 is CASRRDTSDYGYTF. The CDR3 DNA reads as TGTGCCAGCAGGCGGGACACTTCTGACTATGGCTACACCTTC.

This clonotype has a count of ten or more. J is TRBJ2-5 and V is TRBV5-8; D not certain. CDR3 length equals 15 residues. V gave up 2 bases and J gave up 4 bases, with 15 bases separating them. Germline CDR1 and CDR2: SGHTS and YDEGEE. The CDR3 is CASSFGKVPAETQYF. The DNA for the CDR3 is TGTGCCAGCAGCTTCGGAAAGGTTCCGGCAGAGACCCAGTACTTC.

This clonotype was picked up many times. The V gene is TRBV29-1, the J gene TRBJ2-7; no definite D call. V lost 4 bases and J lost 1, with 8 bases in between. CDR1 SQVTM and CDR2 ANQGSEA come from the germline V gene. This CDR3 has 12 residues. The CDR3 DNA sequence: TGCAGCGTTGTTGTAGGGTCCTACGAGCAGTACTTC. This sequence encodes CSVVVGSYEQYF.

V is TRBV6-2 or TRBV6-3 and J is TRBJ1-6; maybe TRBD1 (5 bases). The length of the CDR3 is 16 residues. CDR1 is MNHEY and CDR2 is SVGEGT in the germline V gene. V lost 5 bases to trimming and J lost 8 bases, with 19 bases between them. This chain's CDR3 is CASSTIRDLRDSPLHF. For the CDR3, the DNA is TGTGCCAGCAGTACCATCCGGGACCTTAGGGATTCACCCCTCCACTTT.

There are many counts of this clonotype. J is TRBJ2-7 and V is TRBV29-1, with no clear D. Trimming removed 4 bases at V and 4 bases at J, with 14 bases between. CDR3 length: 13 residues. Germline values: CDR1 SQVTM, CDR2 ANQGSEA. The CDR3 loop reads CSVGSDGPYEQYF. DNA of the CDR3: TGCAGCGTTGGGAGTGACGGGCCTTACGAGCAGTACTTC.

The sample holds many counts of this clonotype. This rearrangement joins TRBV2 to TRBJ2-5, with a weak D call TRBD2 (5 bases). The germline V gene encodes CDR1 SNHLY and CDR2 FYNNEI. The ends were cut back, 6 bases at V and 4 bases at J, with 9 bases in the middle. This CDR3 comprises 12 residues. The CDR3 is CASRGEAETQYF. The CDR3 nucleotides read TGTGCCAGCAGGGGAGAAGCAGAGACCCAGTACTTC.

CDR3 DNA: TGTGCCAGCAGTTACTCAGTAGGGAGCAATCAGCCCCAGCATTTT. Its translation is CASSYSVGSNQPQHF. The chain links TRBV6-2 or TRBV6-3 to TRBJ1-5; D ambiguous. From germline, CDR1 is MNHEY and CDR2 SVGEGT. This CDR3 has 15 amino acids. Trimming cost V 0 bases and J 1 base, with 7 bases left between them.

This clonotype was recorded at least ten times. The chain combines TRBV20-1 with TRBJ2-7; a weak D match, TRBD2 (5 bases). Germline V lookup: CDR1 DFQATT, CDR2 SNEGSKA (reference sequence). The CDR3 extends over 15 amino acids. V was trimmed by 7 bases and J by 1 base, leaving 20 bases between them. The CDR3 region is CSGFFPEDASYEQYF. CDR3 sequence (DNA): TGCAGTGGATTTTTCCCGGAGGACGCATCCTACGAGCAGTACTTC.

Of note for this clonotype: The junction does not match germline at one end; this may be a read error. The chain recombines TRBV12-3 or TRBV12-4 with TRBJ1-5, with 7 nucleotides matching TRBD1. The CDR3 contains 19 residues. The CDR3: CASGLGTAPETGSNQPQHF. CDR3 sequence (DNA): TGTGCCAGCGGTTTAGGGACAGCCCCTGAGACAGGGAGCAATCAGCCCCAGCATTTT.

There are a few counts of this clonotype. The rearrangement joins TRBV2 to TRBJ2-2, with TRBD1 as a possible D gene (6 bases). The CDR3 covers 13 residues. Trimming left V 8 bases short and J 4 bases short, with 11 bases between. Germline CDR1 reads SNHLY; CDR2 reads FYNNEI. The CDR3 region is CASAPRGTGELFF. The CDR3 DNA is TGTGCCAGCGCCCCCAGGGGCACCGGGGAGCTGTTTTTT.

This clonotype was found many times. The chain couples TRBV30 to TRBJ1-2; D may be TRBD1 (5 bases). V lost 2 bases and J 8 bases, leaving 15 bases between the germline ends. CDR3 length: 13 amino acids. The germline V gene has CDR1 GTSNPN and CDR2 SVGIG (reference sequence). CDR3 sequence reads: CAWSPTRGRGYTF. The DNA of the CDR3 is TGTGCCTGGAGTCCGACACGGGGACGGGGCTACACCTTC.

In its sample, this clonotype was seen many times. The chain carries TRBV5-5 and TRBJ1-5; 8 positions agree with TRBD1. Germline values: CDR1 SGHKS, CDR2 YYEKEE (reference sequence). The CDR3 runs 13 residues. The V and J ends lost 3 bases and 9 bases, in that order; junction bases with no gene match: 5. The CDR3 here is CASSSGQGPPQHF. CDR3 nucleotide sequence: TGTGCCAGCAGCTCCGGACAGGGCCCGCCCCAGCATTTT.

This clonotype was counted ten times or more. DNA of the CDR3: TGTGCCAGCAGTGAATCCGGGACAGGGGCTTACGAGCAGTACTTC. Translated: CASSESGTGAYEQYF. The chain couples TRBV6-1 to TRBJ2-7; 10 bases map to TRBD1. The CDR3 spans 15 residues. Germline loops: CDR1 MNHNS, CDR2 SASEGT. J gave up 4 bases and V 2 bases, and 5 bases lay outside the gene matches.

This clonotype appeared a few times. Its ends do not fully match the called genes, so a read error is possible. The chain employs TRBV28 and TRBJ1-2; possible D gene TRBD1, 6 bases. There are 13 residues in the CDR3. Looked up from germline, CDR1 is MDHEN and CDR2 is SYDVKM. CDR3 bases: TGTGCCAGCAGTCCCTACAGGGCATATGGCCACACCTTC. It is translated as CASSPYRAYGHTF.